The 10 T cell receptor beta chains given below trace back to one sample, sequenced in a study of T cells in Graves' hyperthyroidism and ophthalmopathy. Template material for amplifying TCR beta CDR3 regions consisted of RNA transcripts. RT-PCR in the first round (using the HTBI primer set) targeted the TCR CDR3. TCRdb called the multiplex PCR reads again in MiXCR, with one record for every CDR3 protein. The sample lists 300,000 or so distinct CDR3 sequences, approximately 16% occurring once. Sequencing used blood. The receptors were gathered from a man in his thirties or forties with Graves' hyperthyroidism.

This clonotype was observed a few times. The CDR3 nucleotides read TGTGCCAGTAGTATTGAGTTATACAATGAGCAGTTCTTC. Amino acid sequence: CASSIELYNEQFF. This rearrangement joins TRBV19 to TRBJ2-1, with D unresolved. V lost 3 bases to trimming and J lost 4 bases, with 7 bases between them. CDR3 size: 13 residues. Germline-derived CDR1 and CDR2 are LNHDA and SQIVND (reference sequence).

This clonotype has a count of ten or more. The V and J genes are TRBV29-1 and TRBJ2-7, with D possibly TRBD2 on 6 matching bases. The CDR3 spans 14 residues. V was trimmed by 5 bases and J by 3 bases, leaving 17 bases between them. Germline V gene lookup returns CDR1 SQVTM and CDR2 ANQGSEA. CDR3 nucleotide sequence: TGCAGCGTTTCGGCTAGCGCATACATCTACGAGCAGTACTTC. Residues: CSVSASAYIYEQYF.

This clonotype has at least ten counts. The chain links TRBV12-3 or TRBV12-4 to TRBJ2-2; unclear D gene. Trimming took 6 bases from V and 4 from J, leaving 9 bases between them. CDR3 length: 13 residues. The CDR3 protein is CASRDDGTGELFF. The CDR3 coding sequence is TGTGCCAGCAGAGACGACGGCACCGGGGAGCTGTTTTTT.

This clonotype was observed many times. The CDR3, as DNA: TGCAGTGCTAGAGAAGAAGGGGAGGGGGAGCAGTACTTC. The encoded protein is CSAREEGEGEQYF. This chain connects TRBV20-1 to TRBJ2-7, with TRBD2 identical over 7 bases. Germline-derived CDR1 and CDR2 are DFQATT and SNEGSKA (reference sequence). There are 13 residues in the CDR3. After removal of 0 bases from V and 7 bases from J, the junction contained 6 bases not matched to a gene.

There are many counts of this clonotype. V is TRBV10-1 and J is TRBJ1-1; D is unclear. The V end was cut by 2 bases, the J end by 8 bases, with 12 bases between. Germline V gene data show CDR1 as WNHNN and CDR2 as SYGVQD (reference sequence). The CDR3 is 13 amino acids. The DNA of the CDR3 is TGCGCCAGCAGTGAGAGTGGCAGAATGGAAGCTTTCTTT. This sequence encodes CASSESGRMEAFF.

At least ten counts were recorded for this clonotype. This rearrangement joins TRBV7-8 to TRBJ2-7; D unclear. Per germline, CDR1 SGHVS and CDR2 FQNEAQ. This CDR3 contains 12 residues. V lost 3 bases, J lost 6 bases, and 9 bases lay in between. CDR3 amino acids: CASSLSEVEQYF. The CDR3 DNA follows: TGTGCCAGCAGCTTGAGTGAGGTCGAGCAGTACTTC.

The chain joins TRBV19 to TRBJ1-5; D is unclear. V lost 4 bases and J lost 2, with 6 bases in between. CDR1 LNHDA and CDR2 SQIVND come from the germline V gene (reference sequence). This CDR3 has 13 amino acids. The CDR3 nucleotides are TGTGCCAGTAGTAATACTGGCAATCAGCCCCAGCATTTT. Its protein is CASSNTGNQPQHF.

The chain uses TRBV2 and TRBJ2-1; 13 bases line up with TRBD2. Germline V gene lookup returns CDR1 SNHLY and CDR2 FYNNEI. The CDR3 has 15 residues. J gave up 6 bases and V 7 bases, and 6 bases lay outside the gene matches. CDR3 loop: CASTQLAGGSNEQFF. Written as DNA, the CDR3 is TGTGCCAGCACTCAACTAGCGGGAGGGAGCAATGAGCAGTTCTTC.

This clonotype has more than one count but fewer than ten. This chain connects TRBV11-3 to TRBJ2-1; 7 nucleotides line up with TRBD1. The CDR3 extends over 15 amino acids. The germline V gene has CDR1 SGHNT and CDR2 YENEEA. V lost 5 bases, J lost 5 bases, and 9 bases stayed unmatched. The CDR3 loop reads CASSPLGTVDNEQFF. The CDR3 DNA follows: TGTGCCAGCAGCCCGCTCGGGACAGTCGACAATGAGCAGTTCTTC.

The table lists this clonotype with a few counts. The genes are TRBV7-8 and TRBJ2-1, with D possibly TRBD2 on 6 matching bases. The V gene lost 4 bases and the J gene lost 14 bases, with 24 bases spanning the gap. The CDR3 runs 15 residues. Germline CDR1 reads SGHVS; CDR2 reads FQNEAQ. CDR3 coding DNA: TGTGCCAGCAGCTCCTCCGGGCCTCCGACTAGGAGGGAGTTCTTC. Its protein is CASSSSGPPTRREFF.